These 13 T cell receptor beta chains were sequenced from one sample in a study of blood T cell repertoires in COVID-19. Assay: immunoSEQ multiplex PCR; the TCRdb copy retains only in-frame clones and omits some. The repertoire holds about 29,000 clones, with approximately 82% as singletons. Material: peripheral blood. The source is a man older than 75 with active or convalescent COVID-19.

The V call is TRBV27, the J call TRBJ2-2; TRBD2 matches 12 bases. Looked up from germline, CDR1 is MNHEY and CDR2 is SMNVEV (reference sequence). With 6 bases clipped from V and 5 bases from J, the junction kept 10 bases outside the gene matches. The CDR3 loop spans 17 amino acids. Here the CDR3 reads CASSPRLAGVRTGELFF. DNA of the CDR3: TGTGCCAGCAGCCCTAGACTAGCGGGAGTCCGGACCGGGGAGCTGTTTTTT.

This CDR3 is CASTSAVSGGYTF. The CDR3 DNA reads TGTGCCAGCACCTCTGCGGTCTCGGGTGGCTACACCTTC. V usage is TRBV12-3 or TRBV12-4 and J usage is TRBJ1-2; D is ambiguous. Trimming left V 7 bases short and J 7 bases short, with 16 bases between. The CDR3 runs to 13 residues.

This rearrangement joins TRBV6-5 to TRBJ2-7, with 8 bases aligning to TRBD2. CDR1 is MNHEY, CDR2 SVGAGI, per germline. This CDR3 comprises 14 residues. J gave up 4 bases and V 8 bases, and 10 bases lay outside the gene matches. CDR3 residues: CASGLRGAGYEQYF. The CDR3, as DNA: TGTGCCAGCGGATTGCGGGGGGCTGGGTACGAGCAGTACTTC.

The genes are TRBV7-6 and TRBJ2-7, with 9 bases lining up with TRBD1. The CDR3 is 13 residues long. J was trimmed by 8 bases and V by 2 bases; bases with no gene match: 4. Germline-derived CDR1 and CDR2 are SGHVS and FNYEAQ. CDR3 sequence (DNA): TGTGCCAGCAGCTTAAGAGGACAGGGGAAGCAGTACTTC. Its translation is CASSLRGQGKQYF.

The gene calls are TRBV3-1 (or the pseudogene TRBV3-2) and TRBJ2-5, with a tentative D call TRBD2 (7 bases). Germline V gene sequence: CDR1 LGHDT, CDR2 YNNKEL (reference sequence). V gave up 1 base and J gave up 5 bases, with 17 bases separating them. The CDR3 runs 16 residues. DNA for the CDR3: TGTGCCAGCAGCCAAGGGTATTCGGGGGGCAGTGAGACCCAGTACTTC. Amino acids: CASSQGYSGGSETQYF.

This clone was seen a few times. This chain connects TRBV30 to TRBJ2-7; 7 bases map to TRBD1. Trimming at V came to 6 bases and at J to 7 bases, leaving 15 bases not matched to a gene. Germline V CDR1 and CDR2: GTSNPN, SVGIG (reference sequence). The CDR3 loop spans 14 amino acids. DNA for the CDR3: TGTGCCTGCCCTGACAGGGTTAACTCTTATGAGCAGTACTTC. Its translation: CACPDRVNSYEQYF. The entire variable domain, with the rest obtained from reference TRBV30 and TRBJ2-7, is as follows: SQTIHQWPATLVQPVGSPLSLECTVEGTSNPNLYWYRQAAGRGLQLLFYSVGIGQISSEVPQNLSASRPQDRQFILSSKKLLLSDSGFYLCACPDRVNSYEQYFGPGTRLTVT.

This clone was seen a handful of times. The rearrangement joins TRBV5-5 to TRBJ2-3; 8 nucleotides agree with TRBD2. Trimming at V came to 4 bases and at J to 3 bases, leaving 13 bases not matched to a gene. This CDR3 has 17 amino acids. Germline V gene sequence: CDR1 SGHKS, CDR2 YYEKEE (reference sequence). The CDR3 sequence: CASSLSPPRGATDTQYF. In DNA form, the CDR3 reads TGTGCCAGCAGCCTGTCACCGCCGCGGGGGGCAACAGATACGCAGTATTTT.

This clone came up a few times. The chain employs TRBV7-9 and TRBJ1-2; no firm D call. V was pared by 1 base and J by 9 bases, with 9 bases between. The CDR3 runs 12 residues. From germline, CDR1 is SEHNR and CDR2 FQNEAQ (reference sequence). CDR3 coding DNA: TGTGCCAGCAGCTTAGGAGCGAAAAGCTACACCTTC. It yields the protein CASSLGAKSYTF.

This clone is medium-sized by share. V is TRBV6-1 and J is TRBJ1-5; possible D gene TRBD1, 5 bases. The CDR3 has 14 amino acids. Germline CDR1 and CDR2: MNHNS and SASEGT. V shed 5 bases and J shed 3 bases, with 11 bases lying between them. The CDR3 DNA sequence: TGTGCCAGCAGTCTACAGGAGATCAATCAGCCCCAGCATTTT. It is translated as CASSLQEINQPQHF.

The V and J genes are TRBV2 and TRBJ2-7, with 7 bases fitting TRBD2. CDR3 length: 14 residues. In germline, CDR1 is SNHLY, CDR2 FYNNEI. V was pared by 9 bases and J by 3 bases, with 11 bases of the junction left unmatched. CDR3 amino acids: CASSGEGGYYEQYF. The CDR3 region has the DNA TGTGCCAGTTCCGGGGAGGGAGGGTACTACGAGCAGTACTTC.

This chain connects TRBV6-6 to TRBJ2-4, with TRBD2 identical over 9 bases. Germline CDR1 and CDR2: MNHNY and SVGAGI (reference sequence). The J segment lost 8 bases and the V segment lost 10 bases, leaving 6 bases of the junction unmatched. This CDR3 region has 12 residues. DNA of the CDR3: TGTGCCATCGCGGGACTAGCTGACATTCAGTACTTC. Its translation is CAIAGLADIQYF.

The CDR3 DNA is TGTGCCAGCAGCTTGGAAACGGGAGGGACTGGGGCCAACGTCCTGACTTTC. Residues: CASSLETGGTGANVLTF. The chain has TRBV5-6 and TRBJ2-6, with 8 bases fitting TRBD2. The CDR3 extends over 17 amino acids. With V trimmed by 0 bases and J by 2 bases, 4 bases remained unmatched. The germline CDR1 and CDR2 sequences are SGHDT and YYEEEE.

The chain recombines TRBV5-5 with TRBJ2-1, with TRBD2 matching over 15 bases. Germline assignment: CDR1 SGHKS and CDR2 YYEKEE (reference sequence). Trimming at V came to 0 bases and at J to 6 bases, leaving 7 bases not matched to a gene. The CDR3 loop spans 18 amino acids. The CDR3 DNA follows: TGTGCCAGCAGCTTGGGGACTAGCGGGAGGGCCTTAGGCAATGAGCAGTTCTTC. Its protein is CASSLGTSGRALGNEQFF.